Given below is one TCR beta chain in context. This entry is derived from a study of blood T cell repertoires in COVID-19. Some clones are missing from TCRdb's copy, which holds only in-frame ones; the method was immunoSEQ multiplex PCR. This sample yields 87,000 or so clones, of which roughly 91% are seen a single time; approximately 5% belongs to the top ten. Per the germline V gene, CDR1 is MNHNS and CDR2 is SASEGT. The CDR3 is 16 residues long. The germline V and J ends were trimmed by 4 bases and 1 base, with 16 bases remaining between them. V is TRBV6-1 and J is TRBJ1-1; weak D call: TRBD1 (5 bases). Sequencing used peripheral blood. The TCR originated in a woman older than 75 with acute or convalescent COVID-19. This chain's CDR3 is CASSVRAWQGNTEAFF. The CDR3 DNA sequence: TGTGCCAGCAGTGTTCGGGCGTGGCAGGGGAACACTGAAGCTTTCTTT.